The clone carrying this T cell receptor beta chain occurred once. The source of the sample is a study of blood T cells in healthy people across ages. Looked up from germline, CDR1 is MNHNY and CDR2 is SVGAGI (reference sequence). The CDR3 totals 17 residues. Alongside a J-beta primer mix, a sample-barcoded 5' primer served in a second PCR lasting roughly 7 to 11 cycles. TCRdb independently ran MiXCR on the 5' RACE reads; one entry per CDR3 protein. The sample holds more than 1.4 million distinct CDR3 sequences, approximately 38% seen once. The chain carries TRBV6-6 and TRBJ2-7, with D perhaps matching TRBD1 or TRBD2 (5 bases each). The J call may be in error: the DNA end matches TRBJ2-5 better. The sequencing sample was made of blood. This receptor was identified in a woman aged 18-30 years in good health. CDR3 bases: TGTGCCAGCAGTTACTCGAAGGGACCCGGCGGCCAAGAGACCCAGTACTTC. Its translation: CASSYSKGPGGQETQYF.